Below are 3 T cell receptor beta chains sequenced from a single sample in a study of T-cell reconstitution after alpha-beta-depleted transplantation in children. Preparation of the TCRbeta library involved a method that used unique molecular identifiers. MiXCR was run by TCRdb on the PCR reads, yielding one entry per CDR3 protein. The sample contains around 580,000 distinct CDR3 sequences, more than 20% of which appear only once. Specimen: PBMCs, collected before TCRalphabeta/CD19-depleted stem cell transplant. Receptors originate from a boy under two years old with Wiskott-Aldrich syndrome, due to receive a stem cell transplant.

The chain has TRBV5-1 and TRBJ2-5; 10 nucleotides line up with TRBD1. This CDR3 has 15 residues. The germline V gene encodes CDR1 SGHRS and CDR2 YFSETQ. J gave up 3 bases and V 4 bases, and 6 bases lay outside the gene matches. In DNA form, the CDR3 reads TGCGCCAGCAGCCGCTCCGGGACAGGGGAAGAGACCCAGTACTTC. This translates into CASSRSGTGEETQYF.

J is TRBJ2-1 and V is TRBV7-8; 7 nucleotides align to TRBD2. The CDR3 loop spans 15 amino acids. V lost 0 bases, J lost 7 bases, and 6 bases stayed unmatched. Germline lookup yields CDR1 SGHVS and CDR2 FQNEAQ. The CDR3 loop reads CASSLARASGNEQFF. The CDR3 region has the DNA TGTGCCAGCAGCTTAGCGAGGGCTAGCGGAAATGAGCAGTTCTTC.

The CDR3 DNA sequence: TGTGCCAGCAACAGCCGTGGCTCCTACAATGAGCAGTTCTTC. Protein sequence: CASNSRGSYNEQFF. The rearrangement links TRBV6-1 to TRBJ2-1, with unresolved D. Germline lookup yields CDR1 MNHNS and CDR2 SASEGT. V lost 7 bases and J lost 0, with 10 bases in between. The CDR3 covers 14 residues.